This TCR beta chain stems from a study of long-term antiretroviral therapy in people with HIV. Study results and limitations: Post-treatment diversity went higher with ART but stayed below transplant donor controls. Within the repertoire, clones expanded before ART were dominant at all time points.

V shed 8 bases, J shed 6 bases, and the junction held 8 bases outside the gene matches. Germline V gene sequence: CDR1 MNHEY, CDR2 SMNVEV (reference sequence). The CDR3 covers 14 residues. At survey level, the immunoSEQ assay was run in its v3.0 version. Profiling relied on immunoSEQ multiplex PCR, and the TCRdb table lists in-frame clones only, not all of them. The table lists some 20,000 clones, roughly 75% of them singletons. Concerning this clone itself: Its matching antigen is unknown.

The receptor was isolated from a woman in her thirties with HIV. The sequencing here drew on unsorted PBMCs, taken 2.9 years after starting antiretroviral therapy. V is TRBV27 and J is TRBJ2-7, with 12 nucleotides matching TRBD1. In DNA form, the CDR3 reads TGTGCCAGCGGCACCGGGACAGGGGGCGGCGAGCAGTACGTC. The encoded protein is CASGTGTGGGEQYV.